Listed below are T cell receptor beta chains from one sample, sequenced in a study of T cell responses to AZD1222 COVID-19 vaccine. This table comes from immunoSEQ multiplex PCR, and its TCRdb copy is limited to in-frame clones, with some not included. Seen here are tens of thousands of clones, around 90% observed once, and the top ten hold about 9.3%. Sequencing was performed on peripheral blood, taken on day 0 of MenACWY control vaccination. The origin of the receptors is an adult in good health. Both conserved end residues are part of each CDR3. Fields, in order: V gene, clone size, CDR3 protein. Clone size is not always given. Where it is, it says once, few, many or a class for expanded clones.

v_gene: TRBV28; abundance: few; CDR3aa: CASSALNPGIGYTF
v_gene: TRBV5-1; abundance: NA; CDR3aa: CASSERTGVTSAKNIQYF
v_gene: TRBV7-2; abundance: few; CDR3aa: CASSFPGGSSEAFF
v_gene: TRBV11-3; abundance: NA; CDR3aa: CASSLREGPQYF
v_gene: TRBV30; abundance: once; CDR3aa: CAWSFRGFGYTF
v_gene: TRBV7-9; abundance: NA; CDR3aa: CASSFYRLDSEKLFF
v_gene: TRBV19; abundance: NA; CDR3aa: CASSPWADQPQHF
v_gene: TRBV27; abundance: NA; CDR3aa: CASSLTATNEKLFF
v_gene: TRBV15; abundance: NA; CDR3aa: CATSRTDGTGKDGYTF
v_gene: TRBV9; abundance: NA; CDR3aa: CASSVDAGVGTEAFF
v_gene: TRBV7-2; abundance: NA; CDR3aa: CASSLDGTGGKGYEQYF
v_gene: TRBV7-2; abundance: NA; CDR3aa: CASRRDADNSPLHF
v_gene: TRBV19; abundance: NA; CDR3aa: CASRRDEDSSYNSPLHF
v_gene: TRBV6-2/TRBV6-3; abundance: once; CDR3aa: CASSYSRGGYTF
v_gene: TRBV29-1; abundance: NA; CDR3aa: CSVTTGGYDGYTF
v_gene: TRBV2; abundance: NA; CDR3aa: CASSDGTGGAAEAFF
v_gene: TRBV7-2; abundance: NA; CDR3aa: CASSPPWRNNEQFF
v_gene: TRBV29-1; abundance: NA; CDR3aa: CSVFFGSTDTQYF
v_gene: TRBV30; abundance: few; CDR3aa: CAWSSDSLRLGTEAFF
v_gene: TRBV15; abundance: NA; CDR3aa: CATSPPSKPGNTIYF
v_gene: TRBV7-2; abundance: once; CDR3aa: CASSLEGRLPYF
v_gene: TRBV7-8; abundance: NA; CDR3aa: CASSPGQANSPLHF
v_gene: TRBV12-3/TRBV12-4; abundance: NA; CDR3aa: CASSFDRVEGYTF
v_gene: TRBV19; abundance: NA; CDR3aa: CASNGGRLYEQYF
v_gene: TRBV30; abundance: NA; CDR3aa: CAWSTRHSPLHF
v_gene: TRBV5-6; abundance: NA; CDR3aa: CASSTLLQGQNTGELFF
v_gene: TRBV15; abundance: NA; CDR3aa: CATSREALGSVTYEQYF